Below, 6 T cell receptor beta chains from the same sample are listed, as sequenced in a study of immune cell composition in non-small cell lung cancer. Assay: immunoSEQ multiplex PCR; the TCRdb copy retains only in-frame clones and omits some. The table lists roughly 3,100 clones, about 84% of them singletons. Sequencing used lung tumor tissue. The receptors come from a human donor with non-small cell lung cancer.

The V call is TRBV6-6, the J call TRBJ2-7; tentatively, D is TRBD2 (6 bases). Per the germline V gene, CDR1 is MNHNY and CDR2 is SVGAGI (reference sequence). V lost 2 bases and J lost 3, with 11 bases in between. This CDR3 contains 14 residues. The CDR3 region has the DNA TGTGCCAGCAGTTACGGTAGCGGAGGCTACGAGCAGTACGTC. It yields the protein CASSYGSGGYEQYV.

The rearrangement uses TRBV28 and TRBJ2-6; D is possibly TRBD1 (5 bases). The germline V and J ends were trimmed by 3 bases and 2 bases, with 8 bases remaining between them. The CDR3 has 15 amino acids. The germline CDR1 and CDR2 sequences are MDHEN and SYDVKM. CDR3 amino acids: CASSFQGPGANVLTF. CDR3 DNA: TGTGCCAGCAGTTTCCAGGGTCCTGGGGCCAACGTCCTGACTTTC. Supplemented by reference TRBV28 and TRBJ2-6, the full variable domain reads DVKVTQSSRYLVKRTGEKVFLECVQDMDHENMFWYRQDPGLGLRLIYFSYDVKMKEKGDIPEGYSVSREKKERFSLILESASTNQTSMYLCASSFQGPGANVLTFGAGSRLTVL.

The gene calls are TRBV6-6 and TRBJ1-2; possibly TRBD1 for D (5 bases). Per germline, CDR1 MNHNY and CDR2 SVGAGI (reference sequence). Trimming shortened V by 5 bases and J by 4 bases, and 8 bases separated the two germline ends. The length of the CDR3 is 12 residues. The CDR3 coding sequence is TGTGCCAGCAGTCGGACAAGCTATGGCTACACCTTC. It translates to CASSRTSYGYTF.

The rearrangement joins TRBV7-6 to TRBJ2-5; D is unclear. Germline V gene sequence: CDR1 SGHVS, CDR2 FNYEAQ. Between the trimmed V and J ends, which lost 6 bases and 4 bases, there was a span of 9 bases. The CDR3 sequence is 12 residues long. Here the CDR3 reads CASSPTRETQYF. In DNA, the CDR3 is TGTGCCAGCAGTCCTACCCGAGAGACCCAGTACTTC.

The V and J genes are TRBV13 and TRBJ2-7; 9 positions agree with TRBD1. Germline CDR1 and CDR2: PRHDT and FYEKMQ (reference sequence). The CDR3 sequence is 15 residues long. The V and J ends lost 2 bases and 5 bases, in that order; junction bases with no gene match: 7. Here the CDR3 DNA reads TGTGCCAGCAGCTTACCCGGACAGGGGAGACACGAGCAGTACTTC. This gives the protein CASSLPGQGRHEQYF.

The chain employs TRBV5-1 and TRBJ2-7, with TRBD2 identical over 7 bases. Germline CDR1 is SGHRS and CDR2 is YFSETQ. V shed 0 bases, J shed 6 bases, and the junction held 12 bases outside the gene matches. The CDR3 extends over 16 amino acids. Here the CDR3 reads CASSLAVAGPAGEQYF. Here the CDR3 DNA reads TGCGCCAGCAGCTTGGCAGTAGCGGGTCCAGCCGGCGAGCAGTACTTC. The full variable domain, its missing parts supplied by reference TRBV5-1 and TRBJ2-7, is KAGVTQTPRYLIKTRGQQVTLSCSPISGHRSVSWYQQTPGQGLQFLFEYFSETQRNKGNFPGRFSGRQFSNSRSEMNVSTLELGDSALYLCASSLAVAGPAGEQYFGPGTRLTVT.